This T cell receptor (beta chain) was observed in a study of CD8 T cells in Susac syndrome. This clonotype came up a few times. RNA in amounts of roughly 0.5 to 1 ug was reverse transcribed with random hexamers. Multiplex PCR with immunoSEQ amplified the TCR beta CDR3 across 54 Vbeta and 13 Jbeta. MiXCR, run by TCRdb on the immunoSEQ multiplex PCR reads, gives a single entry per CDR3 protein. The table has some 180,000 distinct CDR3 sequences, approximately 93% seen once. V lost 5 bases to trimming and J lost 4 bases; unmatched junction nucleotides: 10. The length of the CDR3 is 15 residues. CDR1 SGHVS and CDR2 FNYEAQ come from the germline V gene.

The origin of this receptor is a human donor in good health. The genes are TRBV7-6 and TRBJ2-7, with 8 bases aligning to TRBD2. Sequenced: CD4+ T cells from PBMCs. The CDR3 DNA follows: TGTGCCAGCAGCGCCCTCAACGGGGGGGCGTACGAGCAGTACTTC. It encodes CASSALNGGAYEQYF.